One sample yielded the 23 T cell receptor beta chains listed below, sequenced in a study of T-cell reconstitution after alpha-beta-depleted transplantation in children. Library preparation (for TCRbeta) was performed with unique molecular identifiers. TCRdb analysed the PCR reads with MiXCR anew, one entry per CDR3 protein. Found here are about 610,000 distinct CDR3 sequences, roughly a tenth of them singletons; the top ten hold approximately 4.1%. Specimen: PBMCs from the stem cell graft donor, collected from the stem cell graft. The receptors were gathered from a human donor who donated a stem cell graft to a child with acute myeloid leukemia.

The rearrangement uses TRBV24-1 and TRBJ1-4; D is uncertain. Trimming cost V 6 bases and J 6 bases, with 10 bases left between them. Germline CDR1 reads KGHDR; CDR2 reads SFDVKD. This CDR3 is built from 13 residues. In DNA, the CDR3 is TGTGCCACCAGTAACGGTCCCTATGAAAAACTGTTTTTT. As protein: CATSNGPYEKLFF.

There are a few counts of this clonotype. The rearrangement uses TRBV6-1 and TRBJ2-1; TRBD1 is a possible D gene (6 bases). Germline V gene data show CDR1 as MNHNS and CDR2 as SASEGT. The CDR3 has 14 residues. Between the trimmed V and J ends, which lost 11 bases and 3 bases, there was a span of 17 bases. CDR3 in amino acids: CALARDTFYNEQFF. The CDR3 DNA follows: TGTGCCCTAGCACGGGACACCTTCTACAATGAGCAGTTCTTC.

This clonotype was detected many times. The chain is built from TRBV10-3 and TRBJ1-6, with D perhaps matching TRBD1 (5 bases). This CDR3 region has 13 residues. Trimming stripped 7 bases from V and 10 bases from J, with 14 bases between. CDR1 is ENHRY, CDR2 SYGVKD, per germline. The CDR3 DNA reads as TGTGCCATCAAGGGACCTGACTTGTCACCCCTCCACTTT. This encodes CAIKGPDLSPLHF.

This clonotype was observed at least ten times. The chain has TRBV12-3 or TRBV12-4 and TRBJ2-3; D is possibly TRBD1 or TRBD2 (5 bases each). V was pared by 3 bases and J by 15 bases, with 13 bases between. The length of the CDR3 is 11 residues. The CDR3 sequence: CASSLGRLQYF. CDR3 in DNA: TGTGCCAGCAGTTTGGGACGGCTCCAATATTTT.

A few counts support this clonotype. J is TRBJ2-3 and V is TRBV5-1; weak D call: TRBD2 (5 bases). Trimming pared 2 bases from V and 1 base from J, leaving 14 bases between. From germline, CDR1 is SGHRS and CDR2 YFSETQ. CDR3 size: 16 residues. The CDR3 loop reads CASSFHPPRGTDTQYF. Written as DNA, the CDR3 is TGCGCCAGCAGCTTTCATCCGCCGAGGGGCACAGATACGCAGTATTTT.

The CDR3 DNA follows: TGTGCCATCAGTGAGGTGGGGCGGGGCACCGGGGAGCTGTTTTTT. The encoded protein is CAISEVGRGTGELFF. The V and J genes are TRBV10-3 and TRBJ2-2, with D tentatively TRBD2 (6 bases). Deletions cut 2 bases from V and 4 bases from J, with 11 bases between. The V gene's germline CDR1 is ENHRY and CDR2 SYGVKD. This CDR3 contains 15 residues.

This clonotype appeared a few times. The rearrangement links TRBV7-9 to TRBJ1-4, with TRBD1 identical over 8 bases. V shed 3 bases, J shed 7 bases, and the junction held 7 bases outside the gene matches. This CDR3 is built from 15 residues. Germline CDR1 SEHNR, CDR2 FQNEAQ (reference sequence). The CDR3 DNA reads as TGTGCCAGCAGCTTTCGTGGACAGGGCAGTGAAAAACTGTTTTTT. Protein product: CASSFRGQGSEKLFF.

The V call is TRBV5-1, the J call TRBJ2-5; tentatively, D is TRBD1 or TRBD2 (5 bases each). V was trimmed by 3 bases and J by 1 base, leaving 13 bases between them. CDR3 length: 15 residues. Germline CDR1 SGHRS, CDR2 YFSETQ. CDR3 DNA: TGCGCCAGCAGCTCCCAAGGTGGGACCCAAGAGACCCAGTACTTC. Its translation is CASSSQGGTQETQYF.

This clonotype was counted only a few times. The gene calls are TRBV20-1 and TRBJ2-4; TRBD2 is a possible D gene (5 bases). Trimming removed 6 bases at V and 6 bases at J, with 9 bases between. Germline V gene lookup returns CDR1 DFQATT and CDR2 SNEGSKA (reference sequence). The CDR3 covers 11 residues. CDR3 bases: TGCAGTGCGCAGGCGGGAAACATTCAGTACTTC. As protein: CSAQAGNIQYF.

This chain uses TRBV15 with TRBJ1-5, with TRBD1 as a possible D gene (5 bases). The V and J ends lost 1 base and 2 bases respectively, with 15 bases between them. This CDR3 has 17 amino acids. Germline V gives CDR1 LNHNV, CDR2 YYDKDF (reference sequence). The CDR3 here is CATSRVGRGPGNQPQHF. The CDR3 nucleotides are TGTGCCACCAGCAGAGTCGGTCGGGGCCCCGGCAATCAGCCCCAGCATTTT.

This rearrangement joins TRBV7-2 to TRBJ2-5; 7 positions agree with TRBD2. Germline-derived CDR1 and CDR2 are SGHTA and FQGNSA. This CDR3 region has 14 residues. The V segment lost 7 bases and the J segment 2 bases; nucleotides outside the gene matches: 7. The CDR3 sequence: CASILGGSQETQYF. The DNA of the CDR3 is TGTGCCAGCATCCTGGGGGGGTCACAAGAGACCCAGTACTTC.

This clonotype was recorded many times. The chain joins TRBV5-1 to TRBJ1-3; weak D call: TRBD1 (6 bases). V was pared by 6 bases and J by 2 bases, with 12 bases between. Per the germline V gene, CDR1 is SGHRS and CDR2 is YFSETQ. This CDR3 has 14 amino acids. CDR3 in DNA: TGCGCCAGCACCCCTGGGGGGCCTGGAAACACCATATATTTT. Encoded protein: CASTPGGPGNTIYF.

This clonotype was seen more than once but under ten times. The V call is TRBV5-1, the J call TRBJ2-1, with D unclear. Germline V gives CDR1 SGHRS, CDR2 YFSETQ. The CDR3 length is 15 residues. The V and J ends lost 0 bases and 5 bases respectively, with 12 bases between them. Written as DNA, the CDR3 is TGCGCCAGCAGCTTGGCCCGGCGAATAGACAATGAGCAGTTCTTC. Translation gives CASSLARRIDNEQFF.

The chain joins TRBV6-5 to TRBJ2-4; the match to TRBD2 covers 10 bases. J gave up 9 bases and V 2 bases, and 10 bases lay outside the gene matches. The CDR3 totals 16 residues. Germline V gene data show CDR1 as MNHEY and CDR2 as SVGAGI. CDR3 sequence: CASSYGLAGVVGIQYF. CDR3 nucleotide sequence: TGTGCCAGCAGTTACGGGCTAGCGGGAGTAGTTGGCATTCAGTACTTC.

This chain uses TRBV3-1 with TRBJ1-6; possibly TRBD1 for D (5 bases). V was pared by 4 bases and J by 12 bases, with 10 bases between. The CDR3 sequence is 12 residues long. Germline CDR1 and CDR2: LGHDT and YNNKEL (reference sequence). The CDR3 spells CASSPQRGPLHF. The DNA of the CDR3 is TGTGCCAGCAGCCCGCAGAGGGGACCCCTCCACTTT.

The chain has TRBV9 and TRBJ2-2; 8 nucleotides match TRBD2. Germline V gene sequence: CDR1 SGDLS, CDR2 YYNGEE. The CDR3 has 16 amino acids. The ends lost 3 bases at V and 1 base at J; junction bases unmatched: 5. As DNA, the CDR3 is TGTGCCAGCAGCGGGCGTACTAGCGGGAACACCGGGGAGCTGTTTTTT. It translates to CASSGRTSGNTGELFF.

This clonotype was seen repeatedly, ten times or more. The chain has TRBV5-6 and TRBJ2-3; D possibly uses TRBD1 or TRBD2 (5 bases each). Germline assignment: CDR1 SGHDT and CDR2 YYEEEE. V lost 4 bases, J lost 6 bases, and 18 bases lay in between. This CDR3 comprises 15 residues. In DNA, the CDR3 is TGTGCCAGCAGCATACCGGGACGCCCGCCTGATACGCAGTATTTT. This encodes CASSIPGRPPDTQYF.

This chain joins TRBV27 and TRBJ2-4; no firm D call. From germline, CDR1 is MNHEY and CDR2 SMNVEV (reference sequence). V lost 6 bases and J lost 7, with 16 bases in between. The CDR3 sequence is 14 residues long. The CDR3 loop reads CASSLGVGWNIQYF. Written as DNA, the CDR3 is TGTGCCAGCAGCCTCGGAGTGGGATGGAACATTCAGTACTTC.

This clonotype was detected many times. This chain connects TRBV4-2 to TRBJ2-5; 10 bases agree with TRBD2. The CDR3 totals 15 residues. Germline V gives CDR1 LGHNA, CDR2 YNFKEQ. Trimming at V came to 3 bases and at J to 6 bases, leaving 7 bases not matched to a gene. As DNA, the CDR3 is TGTGCCAGCAGCCAGTCTAGCGGGAGCGGGCAGACCCAGTACTTC. Amino acids: CASSQSSGSGQTQYF.

This clonotype was detected only a few times. The CDR3 region is CSAVGLAGLTDTQYF. CDR3 DNA: TGCAGTGCCGTCGGACTAGCGGGGCTCACAGATACGCAGTATTTT. This rearrangement joins TRBV20-1 to TRBJ2-3; 12 bases agree with TRBD2. The CDR3 is 15 amino acids. In germline, CDR1 is DFQATT, CDR2 SNEGSKA (reference sequence). Trimming cost V 6 bases and J 2 bases; bases outside gene matches: 6.

This clonotype was observed a handful of times. The rearrangement links TRBV5-1 to TRBJ2-7; 8 bases map to TRBD1. CDR3 size: 15 residues. From germline, CDR1 is SGHRS and CDR2 YFSETQ. Losses at the gene ends were 4 bases for V and 3 bases for J; bases not matched to a gene: 9. For the CDR3, the DNA is TGCGCCAGCAGCCCGACCTCAGGACAGGGCTACGAGCAGTACTTC. Translation: CASSPTSGQGYEQYF.

This clonotype has just a few counts. V and J are TRBV10-3 and TRBJ1-5; a weak D match, TRBD1 (5 bases). The CDR3 consists of 13 residues. Trimming removed 7 bases at V and 2 bases at J, with 9 bases between. The V gene's germline CDR1 is ENHRY and CDR2 SYGVKD. For the CDR3, the DNA is TGTGCCATCAACCGGGACGGCAATCAGCCCCAGCATTTT. This sequence encodes CAINRDGNQPQHF.

The chain combines TRBV20-1 with TRBJ2-1, with D perhaps assigned TRBD1 or TRBD2 (6 bases each). V lost 0 bases and J 3 bases, leaving 18 bases between the germline ends. Germline V lookup: CDR1 DFQATT, CDR2 SNEGSKA (reference sequence). This CDR3 is 17 amino acids long. CDR3 residues: CSARDQGKISGYNEQFF. The CDR3, as DNA: TGCAGTGCTAGAGATCAGGGGAAGATTAGCGGCTACAATGAGCAGTTCTTC.